The 26 T cell receptor beta chains presented below share a single source sample, sequenced in a study of spatial heterogeneity in lung cancer. The study, taken as a whole, reports: It was found that expanded intratumoral alpha and beta TCR counts tracked tumor mutation counts.

TCRdb recomputed calls from the 5' RACE reads with MiXCR, one row per CDR3 protein. The sample includes about 27,000 distinct CDR3 sequences, approximately 6.9% seen only once; the top ten take almost 25%. The antigens for these receptors are not known. This sample's time point: sample taken at primary tumor resection. The material sequenced was lung tumor tissue, taken at surgery. These receptor sequences come from a male donor with early-stage non-small cell lung cancer.

This clonotype was found many times. V usage is TRBV20-1 and J usage is TRBJ2-3, with D perhaps TRBD1 (6 bases). The V end was cut by 1 base, the J end by 6 bases, with 11 bases between. The CDR3 runs to 13 residues. Germline assignment: CDR1 DFQATT and CDR2 SNEGSKA (reference sequence). Written as DNA, the CDR3 is TGCAGTGCTAGAGCTGGGGGCAAGGATACGCAGTATTTT. Translation gives CSARAGGKDTQYF.

This clonotype came up many times. The chain recombines TRBV4-1 with TRBJ2-2; D assignment may be TRBD1 or TRBD2 (5 bases each). Per the germline V gene, CDR1 is MGHRA and CDR2 is YSYEKL. V gave up 1 base and J gave up 4 bases, with 10 bases separating them. CDR3 size: 15 residues. The CDR3 reads CASSQGGGGTGELFF. The CDR3, as DNA: TGCGCCAGCAGCCAAGGGGGTGGGGGCACCGGGGAGCTGTTTTTT.

This clonotype came up many times. The CDR3 spells CAIRRTGTVNTEAFF. CDR3 DNA: TGTGCCATCAGGAGGACAGGCACGGTGAACACTGAAGCTTTCTTT. The chain has TRBV10-3 and TRBJ1-1; 7 bases agree with TRBD1. V lost 6 bases, J lost 0 bases, and 7 bases stayed unmatched. This CDR3 has 15 amino acids. Germline CDR1 reads ENHRY; CDR2 reads SYGVKD.

The chain links TRBV28 to TRBJ1-1; no firm D call. CDR3 size: 15 residues. Looked up from germline, CDR1 is MDHEN and CDR2 is SYDVKM. The V end lost 6 bases, the J end lost 1 base, and 15 bases lay between the germline ends. The CDR3 region has the DNA TGTGCCAGCAGCCCCTACGGACTCAAGAACACTGAAGCTTTCTTT. This translates into CASSPYGLKNTEAFF.

V is TRBV4-3 and J is TRBJ2-5, with TRBD2 matching 7 bases. Germline V CDR1 and CDR2: LGHNA, YSLEER. V was clipped by 0 bases and J by 5 bases; unmatched bases: 6. The CDR3 totals 15 residues. This CDR3 reads CASSQDWGGRETQYF. DNA of the CDR3: TGCGCCAGCAGCCAAGATTGGGGGGGAAGGGAGACCCAGTACTTC.

Here the CDR3 DNA reads TGTGCCAGCAGTTACTCGACCTTCAATCAGCCCCAGCATTTT. Its translation: CASSYSTFNQPQHF. The gene calls are TRBV6-2 or TRBV6-3 and TRBJ1-5; no firm D call. Trimming shortened V by 0 bases and J by 3 bases, and 6 bases separated the two germline ends. The germline V gene encodes CDR1 MNHEY and CDR2 SVGEGT. The CDR3 length is 14 residues.

Many counts were recorded for this clonotype. V usage is TRBV29-1 and J usage is TRBJ2-5; 13 nucleotides match TRBD2. Per the germline V gene, CDR1 is SQVTM and CDR2 is ANQGSEA. The CDR3 consists of 14 residues. V trimming: 6 bases; J trimming: 1 base; junction bases outside the gene matches: 2. The CDR3 here is CSVTSGGTQETQYF. CDR3 DNA sequence: TGCAGCGTGACTAGCGGGGGGACCCAAGAGACCCAGTACTTC.

In the case of this clonotype: This sequence may be a read error, since a much larger clone differs from it by one base. The chain is built from TRBV5-1 and TRBJ2-7; possible D gene TRBD1, 5 bases. The V gene's germline CDR1 is SGHRS and CDR2 YFSETQ. The CDR3 consists of 16 residues. CDR3 DNA: TGCGCCAACAGCCCACCAAAGAATCAGGGAACCTACGAGCAGTACTTC. As protein: CANSPPKNQGTYEQYF.

This clonotype was found many times. The chain is built from TRBV28 and TRBJ2-7; no definite D call. The CDR3 has 14 residues. V lost 2 bases and J 1 base, leaving 9 bases between the germline ends. Germline V CDR1 and CDR2: MDHEN, SYDVKM. The CDR3 spells CASSLRAISYEQYF. The CDR3 bases are TGTGCCAGCAGTTTACGTGCCATTTCCTACGAGCAGTACTTC.

This chain joins TRBV29-1 and TRBJ2-1; D uncertain. The CDR3 runs 15 residues. Trimming pared 4 bases from V and 1 base from J, leaving 14 bases between. Germline CDR1 SQVTM, CDR2 ANQGSEA. As DNA, the CDR3 is TGCAGCGTTGTGGGTGGGCCGGATTCCTACAATGAGCAGTTCTTC. Encoded protein: CSVVGGPDSYNEQFF.

This clonotype was seen a few times. The chain employs TRBV5-6 and TRBJ2-2; TRBD1 aligns across 7 bases. The germline V gene has CDR1 SGHDT and CDR2 YYEEEE. This CDR3 has 17 residues. The V gene end was trimmed by 4 bases and the J gene end by 3 bases; junction bases not matched to a gene: 12. The DNA for the CDR3 is TGTGCCAGCAGCCCCCGACCCGGCAGGGGGTACACCGGGGAGCTGTTTTTT. Translated: CASSPRPGRGYTGELFF.

The table lists this clonotype with many counts. The CDR3 region has the DNA TGCAGTGCCTCCCGGACAAGGGGCTATGGCTACACCTTC. It codes for CSASRTRGYGYTF. The rearrangement links TRBV20-1 to TRBJ1-2; possibly TRBD1 for D (5 bases). Germline CDR1 DFQATT, CDR2 SNEGSKA (reference sequence). This CDR3 has 13 residues. V gave up 6 bases and J gave up 4 bases, with 15 bases separating them.

This clonotype was observed many times. The rearrangement links TRBV7-9 to TRBJ1-2; possible D gene TRBD1, 5 bases. In germline, CDR1 is SEHNR, CDR2 FQNEAQ (reference sequence). CDR3 length equals 14 residues. Trimming left V 4 bases short and J 7 bases short, with 16 bases between. The CDR3 bases are TGTGCCAGCAGCTCCCCGAAAGGGGAGCGTGGCTACACCTTC. Its translation is CASSSPKGERGYTF.

The rearrangement joins TRBV10-2 to TRBJ2-5, with 8 bases lining up with TRBD1. J lost 4 bases, V lost 7 bases, and 8 bases had no gene match. The CDR3 contains 14 residues. Germline CDR1 and CDR2: WSHSY and SAAADI. The CDR3 here is CASKRQGAGETQYF. For the CDR3, the DNA is TGCGCCAGCAAGCGCCAGGGGGCTGGAGAGACCCAGTACTTC.

This clonotype was detected a few times. The chain couples TRBV10-2 to TRBJ2-7; possible D gene TRBD1, 6 bases. In germline, CDR1 is WSHSY, CDR2 SAAADI. With 8 bases removed from V and 5 bases from J, the gap between germline ends came to 19 bases. The CDR3 contains 14 residues. The chain's CDR3 is CASDRTGLNHEQYF. CDR3 DNA: TGCGCCAGCGACAGAACAGGGTTGAACCACGAGCAGTACTTC.

The chain links TRBV20-1 to TRBJ2-5; 8 positions agree with TRBD2. J lost 5 bases, V lost 6 bases, and 14 bases had no gene match. The CDR3 extends over 15 amino acids. CDR1 and CDR2 from the germline V gene are DFQATT and SNEGSKA (reference sequence). CDR3 in amino acids: CSAGGGPGHEETQYF. CDR3 sequence (DNA): TGCAGTGCGGGCGGGGGGCCAGGGCACGAGGAGACCCAGTACTTC.

The chain uses TRBV2 and TRBJ1-4, with D hard to call. The CDR3 is made up of 14 amino acids. Trimming removed 3 bases at V and 4 bases at J, with 9 bases between. Per the germline V gene, CDR1 is SNHLY and CDR2 is FYNNEI. CDR3 sequence: CASSDEANNEKLFF. The CDR3 DNA reads as TGTGCCAGCAGTGATGAGGCGAATAATGAAAAACTGTTTTTT. Based on the CDR3 plus reference TRBV2 and TRBJ1-4, the full variable domain is EPEVTQTPSHQVTQMGQEVILRCVPISNHLYFYWYRQILGQKVEFLVSFYNNEISEKSEIFDDQFSVERPDGSNFTLKIRSTKLEDSAMYFCASSDEANNEKLFFGSGTQLSVL.

This clonotype appeared many times. The rearrangement links TRBV29-1 to TRBJ1-2; D may be TRBD1 (6 bases). V lost 4 bases and J 8 bases, leaving 14 bases between the germline ends. CDR3 length: 12 residues. Germline CDR1 SQVTM, CDR2 ANQGSEA. The CDR3 loop is CSVGTAMEGYTF. DNA of the CDR3: TGCAGCGTTGGGACAGCTATGGAAGGCTACACCTTC.

In this sample, this clonotype turned up a few times. The V gene is TRBV4-1, the J gene TRBJ2-3; D is ambiguous. There are 17 residues in the CDR3. V was trimmed by 0 bases and J by 0 bases, leaving 13 bases between them. From germline, CDR1 is MGHRA and CDR2 YSYEKL. The chain's CDR3 is CASSQDHQATSTDTQYF. The CDR3 bases are TGCGCCAGCAGCCAAGATCACCAGGCCACTAGCACAGATACGCAGTATTTT.

This clonotype was seen repeatedly, ten times or more. The CDR3 reads CATHSSSPGELFF. CDR3 coding DNA: TGTGCCACCCATTCATCAAGCCCCGGGGAGCTGTTTTTT. The chain combines TRBV10-3 with TRBJ2-2; D not resolved. CDR1 is ENHRY, CDR2 SYGVKD, per germline. The CDR3 consists of 13 residues. V shed 10 bases and J shed 6 bases, with 15 bases lying between them.

This clonotype came up many times. The genes are TRBV7-9 and TRBJ2-3, with D hard to call. The CDR3 has 13 amino acids. Germline V gene lookup returns CDR1 SEHNR and CDR2 FQNEAQ (reference sequence). Trimming removed 3 bases at V and 4 bases at J, with 8 bases between. Written as DNA, the CDR3 is TGTGCCAGCAGCTTTAGTCGCGCAGATACGCAGTATTTT. It specifies CASSFSRADTQYF.

This clonotype was counted many times. This sequence joins TRBV27 and TRBJ2-3, with D hard to call. Looked up from germline, CDR1 is MNHEY and CDR2 is SMNVEV (reference sequence). V gave up 2 bases and J gave up 2 bases, with 11 bases separating them. This CDR3 is built from 15 residues. CDR3 bases: TGTGCCAGCAGTTTAGGCACCGGTAACACAGATACGCAGTATTTT. Translating it yields CASSLGTGNTDTQYF.

This clonotype was seen more than once but under ten times. J is TRBJ2-1 and V is TRBV12-3 or TRBV12-4, with D perhaps assigned TRBD1 or TRBD2 (5 bases each). This CDR3 has 15 residues. Trimming shortened V by 5 bases and J by 4 bases, and 15 bases separated the two germline ends. The DNA of the CDR3 is TGTGCCAGCAGTAGAACCGGGACGGTATACAATGAGCAGTTCTTC. Amino acid sequence: CASSRTGTVYNEQFF.

This clonotype has ten or more counts. The chain carries TRBV29-1 and TRBJ1-4; D call uncertain. The CDR3 extends over 13 amino acids. The V gene lost 4 bases and the J gene lost 8 bases, with 14 bases spanning the gap. Germline V gives CDR1 SQVTM, CDR2 ANQGSEA. The CDR3 loop reads CSVAFAAVEKLFF. DNA of the CDR3: TGCAGCGTTGCTTTTGCGGCCGTAGAAAAACTGTTTTTT.

The rearrangement joins TRBV4-1 to TRBJ1-5; D uncertain. The V end lost 0 bases, the J end lost 0 bases, and 9 bases lay between the germline ends. The CDR3 is 16 amino acids. Germline CDR1 MGHRA, CDR2 YSYEKL. CDR3 sequence: CASSQEGRSSNQPQHF. The CDR3 DNA reads TGCGCCAGCAGCCAAGAGGGCAGGTCTAGCAATCAGCCCCAGCATTTT.

This clonotype was detected a few times. V is TRBV4-2 and J is TRBJ2-7; perhaps TRBD2 as D (5 bases). The CDR3 covers 13 residues. Germline V CDR1 and CDR2: LGHNA, YNFKEQ. V lost 0 bases and J 4 bases, leaving 7 bases between the germline ends. The CDR3 reads CASSQDRGYEQYF. In DNA, the CDR3 is TGTGCCAGCAGCCAAGATCGGGGTTACGAGCAGTACTTC.